One sample yielded the 18 T cell receptor beta chains listed below, sequenced in a study of cytomegalovirus exposure and HLA in healthy donors. A multiplex PCR was run with 60 Vbeta primers and 13 Jbeta primers. Sequencing was performed with immunoSEQ multiplex PCR; in TCRdb, only in-frame clones are kept and a portion is missing. Among roughly 90,000 clones listed, over 75% were seen once. The sequenced sample was PBMCs. These receptors were taken from a man between 25 and 39 years old in good health and CMV-seronegative.

This clone was found a few times. V and J are TRBV30 and TRBJ2-3, with TRBD1 matching 7 bases. With V trimmed by 6 bases and J by 1 base, 10 bases remained unmatched. The CDR3 is 15 residues long. Germline-derived CDR1 and CDR2 are GTSNPN and SVGIG (reference sequence). Here the CDR3 reads CACPSTGPRTDTQYF. DNA of the CDR3: TGTGCCTGCCCGTCGACAGGGCCTCGCACAGATACGCAGTATTTT.

The chain combines TRBV6-6 with TRBJ2-2; a weak D match, TRBD1 (5 bases). Trimming shortened V by 4 bases and J by 8 bases, and 14 bases separated the two germline ends. Germline V CDR1 and CDR2: MNHNY, SVGAGI (reference sequence). The CDR3 covers 14 residues. In DNA form, the CDR3 reads TGTGCCAGCAGTTTTGCCAGGGTCGGTGGGGAGCTGTTTTTT. Its translation: CASSFARVGGELFF.

The rearrangement uses TRBV11-3 and TRBJ2-7; D possibly corresponds to TRBD2 (6 bases). This CDR3 has 16 amino acids. The V and J ends lost 8 bases and 5 bases respectively, with 25 bases between them. Germline CDR1 reads SGHNT; CDR2 reads YENEEA. The CDR3 coding sequence is TGTGCCAGCGCCCCTAAGGAGGGGCATTTACCCCACGAGCAGTACTTC. Its protein product is CASAPKEGHLPHEQYF.

The chain couples TRBV10-3 to TRBJ2-2; possibly TRBD2 for D (5 bases). V dropped 2 bases and J dropped 6 bases, with 7 bases sitting between them. The CDR3 has 13 residues. The germline V gene has CDR1 ENHRY and CDR2 SYGVKD. The CDR3 loop reads CAISEEGAGELFF. The CDR3, as DNA: TGTGCCATCAGTGAGGAGGGAGCCGGGGAGCTGTTTTTT.

This rearrangement joins TRBV4-1 to TRBJ1-2, with 7 bases lining up with TRBD1. This CDR3 has 14 amino acids. In germline, CDR1 is MGHRA, CDR2 YSYEKL. J gave up 2 bases and V 3 bases, and 3 bases lay outside the gene matches. DNA of the CDR3: TGCGCCAGCAGCCAGGGGACAGTGAACTATGGCTACACCTTC. It translates to CASSQGTVNYGYTF.

In its sample, this clone was seen once. The CDR3 here is CSGTGITEAFF. In nucleotides, the CDR3 is TGCAGCGGAACAGGGATTACTGAAGCTTTCTTT. The chain has TRBV29-1 and TRBJ1-1, with D maybe TRBD1 (6 bases). The length of the CDR3 is 11 residues. Per germline, CDR1 SQVTM and CDR2 ANQGSEA. V lost 7 bases, J lost 5 bases, and 11 bases lay in between.

The gene calls are TRBV7-2 and TRBJ1-1; 8 nucleotides align to TRBD1. CDR1 is SGHTA and CDR2 is FQGNSA in the germline V gene. This CDR3 comprises 15 residues. J lost 4 bases, V lost 4 bases, and 8 bases had no gene match. DNA of the CDR3: TGTGCCAGCAGCTCAGCAGGGGGCTCGGGCACTGAAGCTTTCTTT. Amino acid sequence: CASSSAGGSGTEAFF.

The J gene is TRBJ2-7, the V gene TRBV6-6, with 13 bases aligning to TRBD2. V shed 4 bases and J 4 bases; nucleotides not matched to a gene: 1. Per the germline V gene, CDR1 is MNHNY and CDR2 is SVGAGI (reference sequence). There are 14 residues in the CDR3. CDR3 loop: CASSWTSGSYEQYF. The DNA for the CDR3 is TGTGCCAGCAGTTGGACTAGCGGGAGTTACGAGCAGTACTTC.

This rearrangement joins TRBV6-5 to TRBJ2-7; 10 positions agree with TRBD2. The CDR3 runs to 16 residues. The ends lost 0 bases at V and 5 bases at J; junction bases unmatched: 7. The germline CDR1 and CDR2 sequences are MNHEY and SVGAGI. Here the CDR3 DNA reads TGTGCCAGCAGTTACTCGTTGTGGGGGACTAGCGACGAGCAGTACTTC. Its translation: CASSYSLWGTSDEQYF.

The chain is built from TRBV2 and TRBJ2-7, with D possibly being TRBD1 (6 bases). The V gene lost 8 bases and the J gene lost 4 bases, with 15 bases spanning the gap. The germline CDR1 and CDR2 sequences are SNHLY and FYNNEI. The CDR3 runs to 13 residues. The CDR3 DNA reads as TGTGCCAGCGGCGGACAGAAAGAATACGAGCAGTACTTC. Its translation is CASGGQKEYEQYF.

There are a few counts of this clone. V usage is TRBV6-1 and J usage is TRBJ1-1, with a weak D call TRBD1 (5 bases). The germline V and J ends were trimmed by 7 bases and 6 bases, with 18 bases remaining between them. CDR1 is MNHNS and CDR2 is SASEGT in the germline V gene. The CDR3 spans 14 residues. CDR3 coding DNA: TGTGCCAGCACCAGCCGGGACTCAGGCGCTGAAGCTTTCTTT. It is translated as CASTSRDSGAEAFF.

The J gene is TRBJ1-6, the V gene TRBV9; the match to TRBD1 covers 10 bases. V lost 0 bases and J lost 5; bases outside the gene matches: 5. Germline CDR1 SGDLS, CDR2 YYNGEE. CDR3 length equals 17 residues. CDR3 nucleotides: TGTGCCAGCAGCGTAGATGGAGGACAGGGGGATAATTCACCCCTCCACTTT. Translating it yields CASSVDGGQGDNSPLHF.

The count of this clone is one. The CDR3 coding sequence is TGTGCCAGCAGTTCATCACGGGGAGGGGAGCAGTACTTC. The encoded protein is CASSSSRGGEQYF. V and J are TRBV27 and TRBJ2-7; TRBD2 matches at 7 bases. CDR1 and CDR2 from the germline V gene are MNHEY and SMNVEV (reference sequence). J was trimmed by 7 bases and V by 4 bases; bases with no gene match: 7. This CDR3 spans 13 amino acids.

This clone was counted between two and nine times. This chain links TRBV11-3 with TRBJ2-1; 7 bases are shared with TRBD1. Germline V gene data show CDR1 as SGHNT and CDR2 as YENEEA. This CDR3 contains 11 residues. CDR3 sequence: CGGGLYNEQFF. In DNA, the CDR3 is TGTGGAGGGGGCCTCTACAATGAGCAGTTCTTC. Looking up the rest from reference TRBV11-3 and TRBJ2-1 gives the full variable domain: EAGVVQSPRYKIIEKKQPVAFWCNPISGHNTLYWYLQNLGQGPELLIRYENEEAVDDSQLPKDRFSAERLKGVDSTLKIQPAELGDSAVYLCGGGLYNEQFFGPGTRLTVL.

The genes are TRBV5-1 and TRBJ1-1, with 7 positions matching TRBD1. V shed 3 bases and J 0 bases; nucleotides not matched to a gene: 5. The CDR3 has 15 residues. The V gene's germline CDR1 is SGHRS and CDR2 YFSETQ. This CDR3 is CASSSTGQMNTEAFF. The CDR3 DNA sequence: TGCGCCAGCAGCTCAACGGGACAGATGAACACTGAAGCTTTCTTT.

The chain is built from TRBV28 and TRBJ1-6; 8 bases match TRBD1. The CDR3 totals 15 residues. With V trimmed by 1 base and J by 9 bases, 5 bases remained unmatched. Germline CDR1 reads MDHEN; CDR2 reads SYDVKM. This CDR3 reads CASSLLGRGRSPLHF. In DNA form, the CDR3 reads TGTGCCAGCAGTTTATTAGGCAGGGGGCGTTCACCCCTCCACTTT.

This chain joins TRBV9 and TRBJ2-7; 8 bases agree with TRBD1. The CDR3 extends over 11 amino acids. In germline, CDR1 is SGDLS, CDR2 YYNGEE. V lost 4 bases to trimming and J lost 12 bases; unmatched junction nucleotides: 6. CDR3: CASSSDRDLYF. The CDR3 nucleotides read TGTGCCAGCAGCTCGGACAGGGATTTGTACTTC.

This chain uses TRBV5-6 with TRBJ1-1; D call uncertain. Germline V gives CDR1 SGHDT, CDR2 YYEEEE. This CDR3 is 13 amino acids long. The germline V and J ends were trimmed by 2 bases and 8 bases, with 13 bases remaining between them. DNA for the CDR3: TGTGCCAGCAGCTTCACCAGTGTCGGGGAAGCTTTCTTT. Translating gives CASSFTSVGEAFF.